The 20 T cell receptor beta chains listed next were all sequenced from one sample in a study of chemoradiotherapy in HPV16-positive cancers. Sequenced by immunoSEQ multiplex PCR; TCRdb stores in-frame clones only, minus some. Of about 12,000 clones listed, more than 70% were seen once; the top ten hold around 2.4%. Sample collection was performed from a patient who underwent chemoradiotherapy. Every receptor here comes from a human donor with HPV-associated anogenital cancer.

The rearrangement links TRBV25-1 to TRBJ2-1; 10 nucleotides agree with TRBD1. This CDR3 spans 15 amino acids. After removal of 3 bases from V and 6 bases from J, the junction contained 5 bases not matched to a gene. The germline CDR1 and CDR2 sequences are MGHDK and SYGVNS. The CDR3 protein is CASSDGTGAANEQFF. The CDR3 DNA is TGTGCCAGCAGTGATGGGACAGGGGCCGCCAATGAGCAGTTCTTC.

The genes are TRBV4-3 and TRBJ2-2, with D uncertain. V was pared by 4 bases and J by 2 bases, with 11 bases between. Germline V gene sequence: CDR1 LGHNA, CDR2 YSLEER. The CDR3 length is 15 residues. CDR3 loop: CASSRSSGNTGELFF. DNA of the CDR3: TGCGCCAGCAGCCGTTCCTCGGGTAACACCGGGGAGCTGTTTTTT.

The chain uses TRBV7-3 and TRBJ2-3, with 15 positions matching TRBD2. The CDR3 sequence is 14 residues long. V was clipped by 4 bases and J by 9 bases; unmatched bases: 2. CDR1 SGHTA and CDR2 FQGTGA come from the germline V gene. The CDR3 sequence is CASSSGLAGGTQYF. Here the CDR3 DNA reads TGTGCCAGCAGCTCGGGACTAGCGGGGGGAACGCAGTATTTT.

The chain has TRBV9 and TRBJ2-5; 9 bases match TRBD2. Losses at the gene ends were 10 bases for V and 5 bases for J; bases not matched to a gene: 15. Germline-derived CDR1 and CDR2 are SGDLS and YYNGEE. The CDR3 has 15 residues. CDR3 sequence reads: CAGSRTGTSTETQYF. The CDR3 nucleotides read TGTGCCGGATCCAGGACCGGGACTAGCACGGAGACCCAGTACTTC.

The V and J genes are TRBV7-2 and TRBJ1-1, with D tentatively TRBD1 (5 bases). CDR3 length: 14 amino acids. Per the germline V gene, CDR1 is SGHTA and CDR2 is FQGNSA. With 3 bases removed from V and 2 bases from J, the gap between germline ends came to 10 bases. CDR3 loop: CASSFDRINTEAFF. The CDR3 DNA sequence: TGTGCCAGCAGCTTCGACAGAATCAACACTGAAGCTTTCTTT.

This rearrangement joins TRBV5-1 to TRBJ1-1; D gene uncertain. Germline V CDR1 and CDR2: SGHRS, YFSETQ. The V end was cut by 0 bases, the J end by 4 bases, with 10 bases between. This CDR3 region has 14 residues. CDR3 loop: CASSLAVGATEAFF. CDR3 bases: TGCGCCAGCAGCTTGGCCGTGGGAGCCACTGAAGCTTTCTTT.

The chain combines TRBV7-2 with TRBJ2-6, with D tentatively TRBD1 (6 bases). V lost 4 bases and J 0 bases, leaving 10 bases between the germline ends. The germline CDR1 and CDR2 sequences are SGHTA and FQGNSA. CDR3 length: 16 residues. DNA for the CDR3: TGTGCCAGCAGCTCACAGGGAGCCTCTGGGGCCAACGTCCTGACTTTC. Protein product: CASSSQGASGANVLTF. Full variable domain (rest looked up from reference TRBV7-2 and TRBJ2-6): GAGVSQSPSNKVTEKGKDVELRCDPISGHTALYWYRQSLGQGLEFLIYFQGNSAPDKSGLPSDRFSAERTGGSVSTLTIQRTQQEDSAVYLCASSSQGASGANVLTFGAGSRLTVL.

This rearrangement joins TRBV7-3 to TRBJ1-1, with D unclear. The CDR3 is made up of 13 amino acids. V was clipped by 5 bases and J by 8 bases, with 15 bases between them. Looked up from germline, CDR1 is SGHTA and CDR2 is FQGTGA. In nucleotides, the CDR3 is TGTGCCAGCAGCCCATCCGGAGGTCAGGAAGCTTTCTTT. It is translated as CASSPSGGQEAFF.

The chain employs TRBV19 and TRBJ1-1; D perhaps matches TRBD1 (5 bases). The V gene lost 1 base and the J gene lost 3 bases, with 9 bases spanning the gap. Germline V CDR1 and CDR2: LNHDA, SQIVND (reference sequence). The CDR3 loop spans 14 amino acids. In DNA, the CDR3 is TGTGCCAGTAGTATAGGGGACGATTACACTGAAGCTTTCTTT. As protein: CASSIGDDYTEAFF.

The rearrangement uses TRBV20-1 and TRBJ1-4; TRBD1 is a possible D gene (5 bases). Trimming took off 5 bases at V and 11 bases at J, with 12 bases between the two ends. The CDR3 is made up of 11 amino acids. CDR1 DFQATT and CDR2 SNEGSKA come from the germline V gene (reference sequence). Here the CDR3 DNA reads TGCAGTGCTCTATCCCGGGACAAACTGTTTTTT. It is translated as CSALSRDKLFF.

The genes are TRBV30 and TRBJ2-1; D unclear. V was pared by 0 bases and J by 7 bases, with 10 bases between. Per the germline V gene, CDR1 is GTSNPN and CDR2 is SVGIG (reference sequence). This CDR3 contains 13 residues. The CDR3 here is CAWSVGKGNEQFF. The DNA of the CDR3 is TGTGCCTGGAGTGTGGGGAAGGGTAATGAGCAGTTCTTC.

The genes are TRBV6-6 and TRBJ1-2; TRBD1 matches at 9 bases. Unmatched junction bases numbered 9, after V lost 5 bases and J lost 8 bases. This CDR3 spans 14 amino acids. In germline, CDR1 is MNHNY, CDR2 SVGAGI (reference sequence). For the CDR3, the DNA is TGTGCCAGCAGTCAGCCGGGACAGGGTAGCGGCTACACCTTC. Translating gives CASSQPGQGSGYTF.

The V gene is TRBV7-3, the J gene TRBJ2-2; 8 bases match TRBD1. This CDR3 contains 14 residues. V shed 2 bases and J 7 bases; nucleotides not matched to a gene: 3. The germline V gene encodes CDR1 SGHTA and CDR2 FQGTGA. The chain's CDR3 is CASSLGRGRGELFF. DNA of the CDR3: TGTGCCAGCAGCTTAGGCAGGGGGCGCGGGGAGCTGTTTTTT.

This chain joins TRBV18 and TRBJ2-1; D call uncertain. V was pared by 3 bases and J by 6 bases, with 9 bases between. The CDR3 has 13 residues. Germline CDR1 KGHSH, CDR2 LQKENI. Here the CDR3 DNA reads TGTGCCAGCTCACCGGGTTTTGGCAATGAGCAGTTCTTC. Translation: CASSPGFGNEQFF.

The rearrangement uses TRBV5-1 and TRBJ2-3, with TRBD2 as a possible D gene (6 bases). V shed 6 bases and J shed 2 bases, with 13 bases lying between them. Germline V gene sequence: CDR1 SGHRS, CDR2 YFSETQ. This CDR3 comprises 14 residues. The CDR3 is CASTPWGVTDTQYF. As DNA, the CDR3 is TGCGCCAGCACCCCTTGGGGGGTCACAGATACGCAGTATTTT.

This sequence joins TRBV19 and TRBJ1-3; D may be TRBD1 (5 bases). This CDR3 is built from 18 residues. Looked up from germline, CDR1 is LNHDA and CDR2 is SQIVND (reference sequence). V dropped 7 bases and J dropped 0 bases, with 22 bases sitting between them. CDR3 amino acids: CASNAWGTGWGSGNTIYF. CDR3 bases: TGTGCCAGTAATGCTTGGGGCACAGGTTGGGGCTCTGGAAACACCATATATTTT.

The chain couples TRBV7-9 to TRBJ1-4, with D hard to call. The V end lost 11 bases, the J end lost 0 bases, and 19 bases lay between the germline ends. The CDR3 is 16 residues long. The germline CDR1 and CDR2 sequences are SEHNR and FQNEAQ (reference sequence). The CDR3 region has the DNA TGTGCCGTCAGTCGTAGCGAAAAAGCAACTAATGAAAAACTGTTTTTT. This codes for CAVSRSEKATNEKLFF.

The rearrangement uses TRBV5-6 and TRBJ2-3; D is unclear. There are 13 residues in the CDR3. CDR1 is SGHDT, CDR2 YYEEEE, per germline. The germline V and J ends were trimmed by 0 bases and 6 bases, with 8 bases remaining between them. The CDR3 sequence is CASSLAGLDTQYF. The CDR3 DNA reads TGTGCCAGCAGCTTGGCCGGTTTGGATACGCAGTATTTT.

The V gene is TRBV7-9, the J gene TRBJ1-6; 7 positions match TRBD1. CDR1 is SEHNR and CDR2 is FQNEAQ in the germline V gene (reference sequence). V gave up 4 bases and J gave up 7 bases; unmatched junction bases: 10. There are 16 residues in the CDR3. CDR3 nucleotides: TGTGCCAGCAGCTCCAATACCGGGACAGAAAATTCACCCCTCCACTTT. Translation: CASSSNTGTENSPLHF.

The chain is built from TRBV30 and TRBJ1-4, with TRBD1 identical over 7 bases. Germline CDR1 and CDR2: GTSNPN and SVGIG (reference sequence). V gave up 4 bases and J gave up 7 bases; unmatched junction bases: 6. The CDR3 extends over 13 amino acids. The CDR3 spells CAWNRQGGEKLFF. DNA for the CDR3: TGTGCCTGGAATAGACAGGGCGGTGAAAAACTGTTTTTT.